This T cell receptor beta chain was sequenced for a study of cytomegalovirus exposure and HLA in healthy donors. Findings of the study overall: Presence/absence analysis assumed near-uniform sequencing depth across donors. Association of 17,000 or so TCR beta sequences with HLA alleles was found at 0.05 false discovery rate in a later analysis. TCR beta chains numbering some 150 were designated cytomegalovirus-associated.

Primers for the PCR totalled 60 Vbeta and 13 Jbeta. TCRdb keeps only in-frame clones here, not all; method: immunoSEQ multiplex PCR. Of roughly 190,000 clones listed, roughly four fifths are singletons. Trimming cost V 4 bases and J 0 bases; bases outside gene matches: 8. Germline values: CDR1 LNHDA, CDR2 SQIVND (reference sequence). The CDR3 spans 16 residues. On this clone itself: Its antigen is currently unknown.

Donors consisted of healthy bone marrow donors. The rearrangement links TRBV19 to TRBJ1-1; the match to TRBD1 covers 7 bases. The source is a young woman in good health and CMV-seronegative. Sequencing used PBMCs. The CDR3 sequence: CASSNRDSLMNTEAFF. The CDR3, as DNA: TGTGCCAGTAGTAATCGGGACAGCCTCATGAACACTGAAGCTTTCTTT.